This TCR beta chain was obtained from a study of blood T cells in healthy people across ages. In regard to this clonotype: The antigen remains unidentified.

PCR was performed a second time for roughly 7 to 12 cycles using a sample-barcoded 5' primer and a J-beta primer mix. A single record per CDR3 protein comes from TCRdb applying MiXCR to the 5' RACE reads. In the table there are about 640,000 distinct CDR3 sequences, approximately 50% of which are singletons. Findings and caveats of the study: A strong correlation between TCR beta diversity and naive T cell percentage was seen.

The TCR sequence derives from a man aged 55 to 70 in good health. Input material: blood.

In DNA, the CDR3 is TGTGCCAGCAGCTCCGGGACAGGGGGCTATGGCTACACCTTC. This gives the protein CASSSGTGGYGYTF. The chain combines TRBV11-2 with TRBJ1-2; 11 bases map to TRBD1. Germline-derived CDR1 and CDR2 are SGHAT and FQNNGV. The CDR3 is 14 amino acids. V trimming: 4 bases; J trimming: 4 bases; junction bases outside the gene matches: 2.